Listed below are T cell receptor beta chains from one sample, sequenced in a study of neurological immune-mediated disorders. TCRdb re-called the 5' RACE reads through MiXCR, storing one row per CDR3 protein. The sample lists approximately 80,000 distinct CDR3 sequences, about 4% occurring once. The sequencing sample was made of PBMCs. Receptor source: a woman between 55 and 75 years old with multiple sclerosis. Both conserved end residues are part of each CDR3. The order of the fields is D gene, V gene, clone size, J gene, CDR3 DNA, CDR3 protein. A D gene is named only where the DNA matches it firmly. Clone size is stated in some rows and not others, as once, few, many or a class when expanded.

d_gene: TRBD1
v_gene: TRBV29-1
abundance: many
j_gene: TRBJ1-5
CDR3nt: TGCAGCGTTGCAGGGGGCACGGACAATCAGCCCCAGCATTTT
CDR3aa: CSVAGGTDNQPQHF

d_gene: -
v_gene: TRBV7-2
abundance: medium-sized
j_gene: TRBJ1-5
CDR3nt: TGTGCCAGCAGCTTATTATTTGGCAATCAGCCCCAGCATTTT
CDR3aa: CASSLLFGNQPQHF

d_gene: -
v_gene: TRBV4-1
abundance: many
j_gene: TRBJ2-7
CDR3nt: TGCGCCAGCAGCCAAGTCGGGGGCGTCTCCTACGAGCAGTACTTC
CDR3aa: CASSQVGGVSYEQYF

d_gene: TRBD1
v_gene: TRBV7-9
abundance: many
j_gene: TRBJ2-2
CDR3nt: TGTGCCAGCAGCCGGACAGGGAGATCGAACACCGGGGAGCTGTTTTTT
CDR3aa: CASSRTGRSNTGELFF

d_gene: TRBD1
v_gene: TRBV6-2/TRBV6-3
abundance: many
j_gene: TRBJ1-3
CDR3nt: TGTGCCAGCAGAACGACAGGGTCGAGAAACACCATATATTTT
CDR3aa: CASRTTGSRNTIYF

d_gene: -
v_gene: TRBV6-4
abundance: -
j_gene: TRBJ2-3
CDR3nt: TGTGCCAGCAGTGTCACAGGGACCGGCACAGGTACGCAGTATTTT
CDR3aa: CASSVTGTGTGTQYF

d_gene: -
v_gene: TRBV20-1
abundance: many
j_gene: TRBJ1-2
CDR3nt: TGCAGTGCGGCGGGCGTCGGGGGTGGCTACACCTTC
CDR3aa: CSAAGVGGGYTF

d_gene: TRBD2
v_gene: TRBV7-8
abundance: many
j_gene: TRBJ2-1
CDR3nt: TGTGCCAGCAGCTTAGGCAAGCGGGGGGGCCGAGGATACAATGAGCAGTTCTTC
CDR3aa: CASSLGKRGGRGYNEQFF

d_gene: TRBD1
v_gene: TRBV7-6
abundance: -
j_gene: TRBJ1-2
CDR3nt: TGTGCCAGCAGCTTACAACAGGGGTGGAGTGGCTACACCTTC
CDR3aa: CASSLQQGWSGYTF

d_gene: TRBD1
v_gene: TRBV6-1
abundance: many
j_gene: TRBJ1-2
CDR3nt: TGTGCCAGCATGGATCACGGACAGGGGGCCTATGGCTACACCTTC
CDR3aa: CASMDHGQGAYGYTF

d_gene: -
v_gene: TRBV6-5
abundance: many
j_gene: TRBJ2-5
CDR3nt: TGTGCCAGCAGTTACTCCCAGGGCCAAGAGACCCAGTACTTC
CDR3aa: CASSYSQGQETQYF

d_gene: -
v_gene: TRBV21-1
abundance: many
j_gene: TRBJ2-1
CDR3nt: TGTGCCAGCAGCAAAGCGAGGCTAGCGGGGGGCCAGAATGAGCAGTTCTTC
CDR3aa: CASSKARLAGGQNEQFF

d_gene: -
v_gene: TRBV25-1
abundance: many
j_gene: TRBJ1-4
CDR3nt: TGTGCCAGCAGTGAATCCGGGGGGAAGAATGAAAAACTGTTTTTT
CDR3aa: CASSESGGKNEKLFF

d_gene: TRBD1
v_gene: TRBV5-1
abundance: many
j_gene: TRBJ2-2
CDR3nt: TGCGCCAGCATAGCCGGGACAGGGAGTACCGGGGAGCTGTTTTTT
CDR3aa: CASIAGTGSTGELFF

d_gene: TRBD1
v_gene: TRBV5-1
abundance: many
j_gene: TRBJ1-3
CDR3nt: TGCGCCAGCAGCCTTTCGGGACAGGGTTTCGGCTCTGGAAACACCATATATTTT
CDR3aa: CASSLSGQGFGSGNTIYF

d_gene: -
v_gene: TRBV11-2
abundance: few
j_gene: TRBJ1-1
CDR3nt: TGTGCCAGCAGCTTAGTTCGGTTGAACACTGAAGCTTTCTTT
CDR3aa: CASSLVRLNTEAFF

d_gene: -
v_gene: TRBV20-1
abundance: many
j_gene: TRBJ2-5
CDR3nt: TGCAGTGCCCCGAGGAGACCGCAAGAGACCCAGTACTTC
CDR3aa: CSAPRRPQETQYF

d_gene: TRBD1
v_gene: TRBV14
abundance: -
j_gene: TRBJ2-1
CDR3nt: TGTGCCAGCAGCCAGGGCCCGGGGACAGGGGTGCACAATGAGCAGTTCTTC
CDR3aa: CASSQGPGTGVHNEQFF

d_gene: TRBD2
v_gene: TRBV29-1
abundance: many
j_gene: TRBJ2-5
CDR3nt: TGCAGCGTTGCGAGCGGGGGGACGTACCAAGAGACCCAGTACTTC
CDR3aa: CSVASGGTYQETQYF

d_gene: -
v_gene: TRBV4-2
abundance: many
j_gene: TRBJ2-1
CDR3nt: TGTGCCAGCAGCCAAGGATACAGGCAATCCTACAATGAGCAGTTCTTC
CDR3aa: CASSQGYRQSYNEQFF

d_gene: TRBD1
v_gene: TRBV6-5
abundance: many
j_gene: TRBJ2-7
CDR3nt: TGTGCCAGCAGTTACTCGATTGAGGGGGCGGGCTACGAGCAGTACTTC
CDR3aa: CASSYSIEGAGYEQYF

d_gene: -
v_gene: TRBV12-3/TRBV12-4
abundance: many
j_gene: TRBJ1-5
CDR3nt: TGTGCCAGCAGTTTAGCGCTGAACGGGTTCTCGAGTCAGCCCCAGCATTTT
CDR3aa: CASSLALNGFSSQPQHF

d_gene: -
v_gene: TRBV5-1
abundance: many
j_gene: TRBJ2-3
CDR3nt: TGTGCCAGCAGCTTGGGGGCCGATACGCAGTATTTT
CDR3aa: CASSLGADTQYF

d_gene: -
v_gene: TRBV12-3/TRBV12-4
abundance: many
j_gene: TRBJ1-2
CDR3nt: TGTGCCAGCAGTTTCCGACTAGAGGCCTATGGCTACACCTTC
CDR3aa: CASSFRLEAYGYTF

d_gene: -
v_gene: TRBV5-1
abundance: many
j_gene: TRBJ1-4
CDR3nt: TGCGCCAGCAGCTTGGCCGCGGGAACTAATGAAAAACTGTTTTTT
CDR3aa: CASSLAAGTNEKLFF

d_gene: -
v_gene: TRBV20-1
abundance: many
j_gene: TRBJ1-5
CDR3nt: TGCAGTGCTAGAGAACCTGGGGGCAGCAATCAGCCCCAGCATTTT
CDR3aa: CSAREPGGSNQPQHF

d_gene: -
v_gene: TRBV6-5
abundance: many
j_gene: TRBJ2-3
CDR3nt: TGTGCCAGCAAACCTCCTTGGGGGACTCTCACAGATACGCAGTATTTT
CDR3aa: CASKPPWGTLTDTQYF

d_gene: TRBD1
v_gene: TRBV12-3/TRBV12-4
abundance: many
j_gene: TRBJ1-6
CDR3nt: TGTGCCAGCAGTTTAGCAGGGGGCGGTTCACCCCTCCACTTT
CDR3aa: CASSLAGGGSPLHF

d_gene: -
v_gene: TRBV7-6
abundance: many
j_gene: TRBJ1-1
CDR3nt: TGTGCCAGCAGCACCTGGAACACTGAAGCTTTCTTT
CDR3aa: CASSTWNTEAFF

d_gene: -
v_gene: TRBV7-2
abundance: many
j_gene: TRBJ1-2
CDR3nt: TGTGCCAGCAGCTTAGGGTCCGGGGAGGGACGATATGGCTACACCTTC
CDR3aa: CASSLGSGEGRYGYTF